Sequencing of this T cell receptor (beta chain) was carried out in a study of blood T cell repertoires in COVID-19 (dated by TCRdb to 2020 to 2022). Notes on the research overall: Collaborator samples came from the United States, Italy and Spain and covered acute and convalescent phases of COVID-19. The prospective study material was composed of cDNA or gDNA derived from T cells, B-cell-depleted T cells, or PBMCs. Subjects who had been exposed to COVID-19, were actively infected with it, or had recovered from it provided the deeply sampled blood TCRbeta repertoires that made up the dataset. The repertoires were made available in a free public database intended to serve as a resource for research on the immune response to SARS-CoV-2. Samples were obtained from the ongoing ImmuneRACE study (first 160 participants) and from 1,254 subjects provided by 6 global collaborators. Sample metadata almost always included a de-identified subject ID, COVID-19 status, age in years and sex. Where HLA class I and class II types were available, the types were taken from metadata supplied by the sample provider, not from assay-based typing.

The immunoSEQ Assay, a bias-controlled multiplex PCR, was used to amplify TCRbeta CDR3 regions from genomic DNA. As for the original processing: The number of nucleated cells in each sample was estimated by amplification of reference gene primers within the assay. To quantify the absolute abundance of each unique TCRbeta CDR3 rearrangement, sequence reads were collapsed and filtered. Productive Simpson clonality was computed per sample as the square root of Simpson's diversity index over productive rearrangements. TCRdb took over this immuneACCESS table, retaining in-frame rearrangements with V and J assigned. Such tables are incomplete; in checked studies, under half of the missing clones stem from an unresolved V gene, and the remainder is unexplained. V and J calls and clone size are given by that table; D and trimming were obtained from the DNA. The sample table records some 300,000 clones; roughly nine tenths of these occur just once. The ten most abundant clones make up around 4.2% of the sample.

Of note for this clone: Which antigen it targets is not known. Base qualities were left out, and no much larger clone turns up one base away.

Results the study describes overall, beyond this receptor: The amount of clinical and demographic metadata varied by source and participant and was provided uncurated.

Participants in the prospective study were aged roughly 18 to 100 years, lived in over 20 United States geographic areas, and enrolled through a virtual design. To assign participants to cohorts, the prospective study relied on clinical history that participants themselves reported in a screening survey and a study questionnaire. Exposed participants were defined as having been in contact with someone with a PCR-confirmed or clinician-diagnosed COVID-19 case within 2 weeks of study entry. In the prospective study, mobile phlebotomists collected whole blood, serum and a nasopharyngeal or oropharyngeal swab from each participant. Over a roughly two-month period, participants in the prospective study had the option of providing additional blood draws and questionnaires. Before DNA extraction, prospective study blood samples were shipped either frozen or at room temperature. Based on the germline V gene, the CDR1 and CDR2 sequences are KGHSH and LQKENI. The junction carries 10 bases between V and J, which are trimmed by 3 bases and 7 bases respectively. The CDR3 contains 13 residues, cysteine and phenylalanine counted. Kept here is only the CDR3 DNA, which spans 39 bases and is read in frame from base 1.

The rearranged segments are TRBV18 and TRBJ1-5; TRBD1 could be the D gene, as 5 bases match. Source material: PBMCs or T cells enriched from blood (not recorded which). The source of this sequence is a woman in her 30s who had been exposed to COVID-19. The CDR3 in this case is CASSPGGDQPQHF. The DNA sequence is as follows: TGTGCCAGCTCACCTGGGGGGGACCAGCCCCAGCATTTT. Here the CDR3 is joined to the reference TRBV18 and TRBJ1-5 genes, and the full variable domain is: NAGVMQNPRHLVRRRGQEARLRCSPMKGHSHVYWYRQLPEEGLKFMVYLQKENIIDESGMPKERFSAEFPKEGPSILRIQQVVRGDSAAYFCASSPGGDQPQHFGDGTRLSIL.